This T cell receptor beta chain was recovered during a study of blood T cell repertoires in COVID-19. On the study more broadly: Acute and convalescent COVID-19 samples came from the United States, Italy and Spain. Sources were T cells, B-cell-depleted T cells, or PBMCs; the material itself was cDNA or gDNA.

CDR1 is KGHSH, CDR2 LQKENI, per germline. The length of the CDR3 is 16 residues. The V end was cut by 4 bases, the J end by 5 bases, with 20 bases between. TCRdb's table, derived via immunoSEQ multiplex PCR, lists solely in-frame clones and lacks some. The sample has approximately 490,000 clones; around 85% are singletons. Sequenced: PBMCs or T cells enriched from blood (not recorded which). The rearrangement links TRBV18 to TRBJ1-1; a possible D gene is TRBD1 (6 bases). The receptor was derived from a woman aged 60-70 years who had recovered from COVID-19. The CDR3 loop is CASSQIQGPRKTEAFF. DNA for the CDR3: TGTGCCAGCTCACAGATCCAGGGGCCTCGAAAAACTGAAGCTTTCTTT.